This TCR beta chain derives from a study of blood T cell repertoires in COVID-19. Study as a whole: Acute and convalescent COVID-19 specimens originated in the United States, Italy and Spain. T cells, B-cell-depleted T cells, or PBMCs supplied cDNA or gDNA.

Germline values: CDR1 MNHNY, CDR2 SVGAGI (reference sequence). The CDR3 is 14 residues long. The V end lost 2 bases, the J end lost 5 bases, and 10 bases lay between the germline ends. As handled by the study authors: Reference gene primer amplification gave estimated nucleated cell counts. The method was immunoSEQ multiplex PCR; TCRdb's version includes in-frame clones alone and lacks a portion of them. Clone size and V and J calls were adopted from that table, with D and trimming inferred from the DNA. Of around 260,000 clones listed, around 86% are singletons. This clonotype was obtained from a man aged 18 to 30 with active or convalescent COVID-19. The rearrangement joins TRBV6-6 to TRBJ1-5; weak D call: TRBD1 (6 bases). What was sequenced was peripheral blood. CDR3 coding DNA: TGTGCCAGCAGTTACGAACAGGGCTATCAGCCCCAGCATTTT. As protein: CASSYEQGYQPQHF.